This T cell receptor beta chain is drawn from a study of CD8 T cells in ankylosing spondylitis. Regarding the study as a whole: Blood of patients with ankylosing spondylitis appeared to be characterized by a TCR beta motif of fewer than 10 highly homologous variants. Reactive arthritis synovial fluid and blood were previously reported to contain some motif variants.

As concerns this clonotype: Its specificity is not known.

TCRdb processed the 5' RACE reads anew with MiXCR; each CDR3 protein has one entry. The data hold 750,000 to 850,000 distinct CDR3 sequences, with around 11% observed a single time. V was clipped by 1 base and J by 8 bases, with 11 bases between them. Germline V gene sequence: CDR1 SGHTA, CDR2 FQGNSA. This CDR3 contains 13 residues. The chain employs TRBV7-2 and TRBJ1-2; D uncertain. The sequence derives from a male donor with ankylosing spondylitis. The sequenced sample consisted of blood, either unsorted or a sorted T cell fraction (not recorded which). CDR3 in DNA: TGTGCCAGCAGCTTAGTGGTGGAAGGCGGCTACACCTTC. It codes for CASSLVVEGGYTF.